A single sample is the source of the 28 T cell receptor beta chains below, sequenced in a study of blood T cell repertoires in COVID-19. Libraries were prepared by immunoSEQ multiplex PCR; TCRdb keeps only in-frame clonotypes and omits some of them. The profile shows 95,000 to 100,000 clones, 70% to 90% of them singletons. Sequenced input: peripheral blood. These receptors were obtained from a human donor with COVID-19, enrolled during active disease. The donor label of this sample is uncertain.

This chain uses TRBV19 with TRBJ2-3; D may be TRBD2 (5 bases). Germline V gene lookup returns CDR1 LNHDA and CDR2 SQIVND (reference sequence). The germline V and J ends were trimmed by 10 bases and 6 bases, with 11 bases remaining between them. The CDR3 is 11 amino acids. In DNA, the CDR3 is TGTGCCACGGCGGGCGGGGATACGCAGTATTTT. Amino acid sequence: CATAGGDTQYF.

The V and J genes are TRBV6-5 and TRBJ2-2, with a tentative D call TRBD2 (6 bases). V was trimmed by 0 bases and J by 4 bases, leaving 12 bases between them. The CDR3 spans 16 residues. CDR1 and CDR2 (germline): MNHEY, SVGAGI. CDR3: CASSYSEEGPTGELFF. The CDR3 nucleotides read TGTGCCAGCAGTTACTCGGAGGAGGGCCCCACCGGGGAGCTGTTTTTT.

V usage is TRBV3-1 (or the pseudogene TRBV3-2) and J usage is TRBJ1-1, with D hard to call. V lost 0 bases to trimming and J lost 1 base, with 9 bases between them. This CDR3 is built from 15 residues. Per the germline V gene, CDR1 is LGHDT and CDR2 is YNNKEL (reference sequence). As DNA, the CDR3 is TGTGCCAGCAGCCAAGAACACCGGGAGAACACTGAAGCTTTCTTT. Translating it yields CASSQEHRENTEAFF.

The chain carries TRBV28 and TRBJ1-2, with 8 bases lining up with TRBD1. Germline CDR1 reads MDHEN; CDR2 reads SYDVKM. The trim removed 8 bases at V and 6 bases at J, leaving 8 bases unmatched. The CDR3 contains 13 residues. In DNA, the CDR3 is TGTGCCAGCCGAACAGGGGGAATCGATGGCTACACCTTC. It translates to CASRTGGIDGYTF.

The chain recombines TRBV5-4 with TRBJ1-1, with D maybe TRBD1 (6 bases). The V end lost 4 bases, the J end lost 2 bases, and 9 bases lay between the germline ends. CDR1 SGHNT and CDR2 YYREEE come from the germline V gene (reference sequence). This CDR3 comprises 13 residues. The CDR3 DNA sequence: TGTGCCAGCAGCGGGGGACAAAACACTGAAGCTTTCTTT. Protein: CASSGGQNTEAFF.

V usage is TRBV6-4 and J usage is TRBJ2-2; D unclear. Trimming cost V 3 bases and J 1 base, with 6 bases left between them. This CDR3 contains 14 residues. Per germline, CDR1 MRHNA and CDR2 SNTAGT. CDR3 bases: TGTGCCAGCAGTGATCGACAGAACACCGGGGAGCTGTTTTTT. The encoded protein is CASSDRQNTGELFF.

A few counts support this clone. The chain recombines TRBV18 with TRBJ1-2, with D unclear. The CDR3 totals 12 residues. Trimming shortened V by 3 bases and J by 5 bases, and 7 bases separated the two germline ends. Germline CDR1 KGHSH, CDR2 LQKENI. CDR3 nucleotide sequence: TGTGCCAGCTCACCCGGGGAATATGGCTACACCTTC. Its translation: CASSPGEYGYTF.

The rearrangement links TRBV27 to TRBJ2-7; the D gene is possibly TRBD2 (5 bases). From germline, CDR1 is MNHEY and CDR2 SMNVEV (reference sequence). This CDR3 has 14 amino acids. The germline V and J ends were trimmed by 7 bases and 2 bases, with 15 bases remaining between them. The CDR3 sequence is CASTGRGVTYEQYF. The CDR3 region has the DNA TGTGCCAGCACCGGACGGGGAGTAACCTACGAGCAGTACTTC.

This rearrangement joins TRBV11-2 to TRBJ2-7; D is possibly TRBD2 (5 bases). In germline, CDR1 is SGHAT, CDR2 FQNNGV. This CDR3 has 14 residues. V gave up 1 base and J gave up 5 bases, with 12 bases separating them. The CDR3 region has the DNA TGTGCCAGCAGCTTAGCGGGGTGGAGCGACGAGCAGTACTTC. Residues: CASSLAGWSDEQYF.

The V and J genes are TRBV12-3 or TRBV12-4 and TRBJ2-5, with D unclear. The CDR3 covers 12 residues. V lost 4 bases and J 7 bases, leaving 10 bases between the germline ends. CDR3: CASSSAEGTQYF. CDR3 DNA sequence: TGTGCCAGCAGTTCGGCGGAAGGGACCCAGTACTTC.

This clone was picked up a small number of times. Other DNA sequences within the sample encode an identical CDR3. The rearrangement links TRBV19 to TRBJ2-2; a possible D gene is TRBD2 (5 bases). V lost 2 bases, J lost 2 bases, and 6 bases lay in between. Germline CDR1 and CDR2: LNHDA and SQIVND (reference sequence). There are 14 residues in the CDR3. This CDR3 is CASSIRGNTGELFF. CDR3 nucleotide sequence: TGTGCCAGTAGTATACGGGGAAACACCGGGGAGCTGTTTTTT.

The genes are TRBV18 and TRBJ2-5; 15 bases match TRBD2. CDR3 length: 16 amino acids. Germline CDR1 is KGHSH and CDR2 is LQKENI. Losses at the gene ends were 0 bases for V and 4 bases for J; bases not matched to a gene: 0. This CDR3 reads CASSPPGLAGGETQYF. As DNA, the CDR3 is TGTGCCAGCTCACCACCGGGACTAGCGGGGGGAGAGACCCAGTACTTC.

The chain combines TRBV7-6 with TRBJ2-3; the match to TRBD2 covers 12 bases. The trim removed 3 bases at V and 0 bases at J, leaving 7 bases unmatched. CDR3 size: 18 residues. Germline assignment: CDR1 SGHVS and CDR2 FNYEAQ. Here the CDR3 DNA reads TGTGCCAGCAGCTTCGGGCTAGCGGGGGGGCCTAGCACAGATACGCAGTATTTT. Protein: CASSFGLAGGPSTDTQYF.

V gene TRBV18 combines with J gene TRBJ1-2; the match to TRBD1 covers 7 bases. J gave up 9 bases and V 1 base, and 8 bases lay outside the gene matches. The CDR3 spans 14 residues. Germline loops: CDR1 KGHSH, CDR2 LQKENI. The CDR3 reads CASSPRGQASSYTF. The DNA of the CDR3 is TGTGCCAGCTCACCACGCGGACAGGCTTCCAGCTACACCTTC. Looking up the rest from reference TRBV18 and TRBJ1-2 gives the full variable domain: NAGVMQNPRHLVRRRGQEARLRCSPMKGHSHVYWYRQLPEEGLKFMVYLQKENIIDESGMPKERFSAEFPKEGPSILRIQQVVRGDSAAYFCASSPRGQASSYTFGSGTRLTVV.

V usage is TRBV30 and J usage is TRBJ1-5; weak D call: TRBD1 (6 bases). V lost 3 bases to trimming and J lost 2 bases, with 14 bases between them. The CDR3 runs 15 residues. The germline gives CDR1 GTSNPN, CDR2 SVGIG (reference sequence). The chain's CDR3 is CAWRTGPECNQPQHF. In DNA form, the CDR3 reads TGTGCCTGGAGAACAGGGCCGGAGTGCAATCAGCCCCAGCATTTT.

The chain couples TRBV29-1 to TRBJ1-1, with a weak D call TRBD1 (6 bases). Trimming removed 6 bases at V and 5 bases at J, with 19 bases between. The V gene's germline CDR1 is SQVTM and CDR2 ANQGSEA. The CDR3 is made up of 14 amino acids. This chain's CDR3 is CSVETSGGRTEAFF. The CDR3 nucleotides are TGCAGCGTGGAAACTTCTGGGGGCAGGACTGAAGCTTTCTTT.

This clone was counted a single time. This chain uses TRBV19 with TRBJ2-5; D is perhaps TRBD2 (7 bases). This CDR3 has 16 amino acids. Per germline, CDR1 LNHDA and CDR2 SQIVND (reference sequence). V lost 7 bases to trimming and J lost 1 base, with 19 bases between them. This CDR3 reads CASNQRGREGQETQYF. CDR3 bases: TGTGCCAGTAACCAGAGGGGGAGGGAGGGCCAAGAGACCCAGTACTTC.

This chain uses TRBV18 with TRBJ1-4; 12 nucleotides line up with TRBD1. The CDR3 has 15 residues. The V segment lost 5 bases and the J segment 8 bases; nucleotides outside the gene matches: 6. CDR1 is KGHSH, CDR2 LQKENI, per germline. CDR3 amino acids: CASSSPGTGGEKLFF. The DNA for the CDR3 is TGTGCCAGCTCATCCCCCGGGACAGGGGGCGAAAAACTGTTTTTT.

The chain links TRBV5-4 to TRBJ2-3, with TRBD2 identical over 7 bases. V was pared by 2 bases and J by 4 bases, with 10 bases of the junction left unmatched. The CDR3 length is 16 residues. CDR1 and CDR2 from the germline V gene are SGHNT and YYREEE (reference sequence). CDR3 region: CASSFGGTTRPDTQYF. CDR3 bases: TGTGCCAGCAGCTTTGGGGGGACTACCCGGCCAGATACGCAGTATTTT.

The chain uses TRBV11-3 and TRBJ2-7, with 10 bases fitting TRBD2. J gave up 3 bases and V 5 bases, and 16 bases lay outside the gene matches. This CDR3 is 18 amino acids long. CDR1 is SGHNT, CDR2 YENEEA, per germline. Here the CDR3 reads CASSLRTGTSAVNYEQYF. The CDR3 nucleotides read TGTGCCAGCAGCCTAAGGACCGGGACTAGCGCCGTCAACTACGAGCAGTACTTC.

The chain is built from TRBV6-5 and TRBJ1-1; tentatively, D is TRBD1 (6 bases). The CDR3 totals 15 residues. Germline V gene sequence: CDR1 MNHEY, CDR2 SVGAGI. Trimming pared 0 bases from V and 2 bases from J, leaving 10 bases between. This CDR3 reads CASSYSGTRNTEAFF. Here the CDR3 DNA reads TGTGCCAGCAGTTACTCGGGGACACGAAACACTGAAGCTTTCTTT.

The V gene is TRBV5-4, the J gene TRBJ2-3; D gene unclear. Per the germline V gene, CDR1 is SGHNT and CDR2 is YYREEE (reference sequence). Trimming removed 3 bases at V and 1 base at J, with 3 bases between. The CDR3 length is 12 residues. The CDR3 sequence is CASSSGTDTQYF. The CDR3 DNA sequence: TGTGCCAGCAGCTCTGGCACAGATACGCAGTATTTT. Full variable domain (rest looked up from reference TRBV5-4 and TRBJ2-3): ETGVTQSPTHLIKTRGQQVTLRCSSQSGHNTVSWYQQALGQGPQFIFQYYREEENGRGNFPPRFSGLQFPNYSSELNVNALELDDSALYLCASSSGTDTQYFGPGTRLTVL.

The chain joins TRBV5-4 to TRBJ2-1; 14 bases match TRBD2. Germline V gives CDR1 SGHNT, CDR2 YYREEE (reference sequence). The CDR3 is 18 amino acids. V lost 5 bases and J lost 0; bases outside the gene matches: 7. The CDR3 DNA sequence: TGTGCCAGCAGTGAGGGACTAGCGGGGGTTGGCTCCTACAATGAGCAGTTCTTC. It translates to CASSEGLAGVGSYNEQFF.

This CDR3 reads CASSLAITSGVSNQPQHF. The CDR3 DNA reads as TGTGCCAGCAGCTTAGCCATAACTAGCGGGGTAAGCAATCAGCCCCAGCATTTT. This sequence joins TRBV7-8 and TRBJ1-5, with D uncertain. This CDR3 contains 18 residues. The ends were cut back, 0 bases at V and 1 base at J, with 16 bases in the middle. Germline CDR1 and CDR2: SGHVS and FQNEAQ.

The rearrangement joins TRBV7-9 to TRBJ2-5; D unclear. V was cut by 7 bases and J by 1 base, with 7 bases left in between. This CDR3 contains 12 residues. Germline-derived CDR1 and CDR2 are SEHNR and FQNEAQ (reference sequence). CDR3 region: CASTPSQETQYF. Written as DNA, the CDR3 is TGTGCCAGCACGCCTAGCCAAGAGACCCAGTACTTC.

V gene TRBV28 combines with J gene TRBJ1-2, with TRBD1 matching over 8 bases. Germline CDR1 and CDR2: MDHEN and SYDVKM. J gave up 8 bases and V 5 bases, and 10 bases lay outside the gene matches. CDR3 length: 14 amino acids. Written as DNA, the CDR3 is TGTGCCAGCAGTGGGGGACAGGTCGTCTTAGGCTACACCTTC. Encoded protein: CASSGGQVVLGYTF.

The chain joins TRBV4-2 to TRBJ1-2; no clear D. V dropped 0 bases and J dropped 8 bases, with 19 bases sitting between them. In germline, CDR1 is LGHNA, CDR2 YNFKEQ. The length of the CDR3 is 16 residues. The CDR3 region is CASSQDVRARVGGYTF. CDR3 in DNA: TGTGCCAGCAGCCAAGATGTACGGGCGCGGGTTGGGGGCTACACCTTC.

CDR3 coding DNA: TGTGCCAGCAGCTTGGGAGGGGGCTATGGCTACACCTTC. Translated, it gives CASSLGGGYGYTF. The chain links TRBV5-5 to TRBJ1-2; tentatively, D is TRBD1 (6 bases). The CDR3 sequence is 13 residues long. The V end lost 0 bases, the J end lost 4 bases, and 7 bases lay between the germline ends. Per germline, CDR1 SGHKS and CDR2 YYEKEE (reference sequence).